The clone carrying this T cell receptor beta chain was detected a few times. Its target is unknown. Produced via immunoSEQ multiplex PCR; TCRdb's table is partial and in-frame only. The sample consists of 80,000 or so clones, nearly 90% of them appearing once. The data were obtained in a study of T cell responses to AZD1222 COVID-19 vaccine. Study observations and caveats: The study reported that nearly half of spike-specific TCRs target unmutated variant regions.

Unmatched junction bases numbered 4, after V lost 7 bases and J lost 5 bases. The CDR3 is 12 residues long. The chain employs TRBV12-3 or TRBV12-4 and TRBJ2-5; 7 positions agree with TRBD1. This receptor was taken from an adult in good health. This material consisted of peripheral blood, taken on day 0 of AZD1222 vaccination. In DNA form, the CDR3 reads TGTGCCAGCACCCTGGACAGGGAGACCCAGTACTTC. It translates to CASTLDRETQYF.